This TCR beta chain was found in a study of low-dose radiotherapy and immunotherapy resistance in tumors. Both TCRalpha and TCRbeta chains were reverse transcribed with V-gene-specific primers. With a V-primer adapter and a constant-region primer, TCRs were amplified for 20 PCR cycles. TCRdb analysed the reads with MiXCR anew, one entry per CDR3 protein. The table has about 17,000 distinct CDR3 sequences, approximately 63% seen once. The germline gives CDR1 MNHEY, CDR2 SVGEGT. Germline trimming cut 5 bases from V and 4 bases from J; bases unmatched to any gene: 3. The CDR3 has 15 amino acids. The receptor was isolated from a human donor with advanced metastatic prostate, ovarian, gallbladder or colorectal cancer (not recorded which). This table probably holds off-target reads from a library built for another chain. The J gene is TRBJ2-3, the V gene TRBV6-2 or TRBV6-3; the match to TRBD2 covers 13 bases. The CDR3: CASSELAGGPDTQYF. As DNA, the CDR3 is TGTGCCAGCAGTGAACTAGCGGGGGGGCCAGATACGCAGTATTTT.